The 6 T cell receptor beta chains in this list originate from one sample, sequenced in a study of blood T cell repertoires in COVID-19. The repertoire was sequenced with immunoSEQ multiplex PCR; TCRdb's copy has only in-frame clones and lacks some. The sample shows 120,000 to 150,000 clones, around four fifths of them seen only once. The sequenced sample was peripheral blood. The receptors here all came from a human donor in a cohort sampled during active COVID-19.

This chain connects TRBV5-1 to TRBJ2-1, with D possibly being TRBD2 (6 bases). The CDR3 totals 13 residues. Trimming took off 5 bases at V and 9 bases at J, with 15 bases between the two ends. Germline-derived CDR1 and CDR2 are SGHRS and YFSETQ. DNA of the CDR3: TGCGCCAGCAGACTAGCCGAGGGGAGTGAGCAGTTCTTC. Its translation is CASRLAEGSEQFF.

A note on this clone: This specimen includes other DNA sequences encoding the same CDR3. This chain links TRBV7-9 with TRBJ2-7, with D possibly being TRBD2 (5 bases). Trimming cost V 1 base and J 0 bases, with 13 bases left between them. Germline loops: CDR1 SEHNR, CDR2 FQNEAQ (reference sequence). The length of the CDR3 is 16 residues. The CDR3 region has the DNA TGTGCCAGCAGCTTAGGGGGTGGGCGGGTCTCCTACGAGCAGTACTTC. It yields the protein CASSLGGGRVSYEQYF. Drawing the rest from reference TRBV7-9 and TRBJ2-7, the complete variable domain is DTGVSQNPRHKITKRGQNVTFRCDPISEHNRLYWYRQTLGQGPEFLTYFQNEAQLEKSRLLSDRFSAERPKGSFSTLEIQRTEQGDSAMYLCASSLGGGRVSYEQYFGPGTRLTVT.

The V gene is TRBV6-6, the J gene TRBJ1-2, with D possibly being TRBD1 (6 bases). The CDR3 runs 14 residues. Germline CDR1 MNHNY, CDR2 SVGAGI (reference sequence). V was pared by 8 bases and J by 1 base, with 14 bases between. The CDR3 region is CASCADRINYGYTF. For the CDR3, the DNA is TGTGCCAGCTGCGCTGACAGGATTAACTATGGCTACACCTTC.

This clone was seen once. The germline gene is not matched at one end of the junction; a read error may be the cause. The J gene is TRBJ2-2, the V gene TRBV18, with 7 bases that match TRBD2. The CDR3 has 15 amino acids. Germline values: CDR1 KGHSH, CDR2 LQKENI. The CDR3 coding sequence is TGTGCCAGCTCAGGAACTAGCGCGAAGACCGGGGAGCTGTTTTTT. Translation gives CASSGTSAKTGELFF. Using reference TRBV18 and TRBJ2-2 for the parts outside the CDR3, the full variable domain is NAGVMQNPRHLVRRRGQEARLRCSPMKGHSHVYWYRQLPEEGLKFMVYLQKENIIDESGMPKERFSAEFPKEGPSILRIQQVVRGDSAAYFCASSGTSAKTGELFFGEGSRLTVL.

The chain has TRBV5-1 and TRBJ2-6; tentative D call: TRBD1 (6 bases). The CDR3 extends over 19 amino acids. The germline gives CDR1 SGHRS, CDR2 YFSETQ. Deletions cut 0 bases from V and 2 bases from J, with 18 bases between. The CDR3 region is CASSLAPRGHGTGANVLTF. CDR3 nucleotide sequence: TGCGCCAGCAGCTTGGCGCCCAGGGGCCACGGAACTGGGGCCAACGTCCTGACTTTC. The full variable domain, completed using reference TRBV5-1 and TRBJ2-6, is KAGVTQTPRYLIKTRGQQVTLSCSPISGHRSVSWYQQTPGQGLQFLFEYFSETQRNKGNFPGRFSGRQFSNSRSEMNVSTLELGDSALYLCASSLAPRGHGTGANVLTFGAGSRLTVL.

This rearrangement joins TRBV19 to TRBJ2-7; 11 nucleotides align to TRBD1. The germline CDR1 and CDR2 sequences are LNHDA and SQIVND (reference sequence). The CDR3 runs 15 residues. Trimming took 7 bases from V and 3 from J; bases not matched to a gene: 8. CDR3 sequence: CASMRSGQGGYEQYF. As DNA, the CDR3 is TGTGCCAGTATGAGGTCGGGACAGGGGGGCTACGAGCAGTACTTC. The variable domain in full, with the rest retrieved from reference TRBV19 and TRBJ2-7, is DGGITQSPKYLFRKEGQNVTLSCEQNLNHDAMYWYRQDPGQGLRLIYYSQIVNDFQKGDIAEGYSVSREKKESFPLTVTSAQKNPTAFYLCASMRSGQGGYEQYFGPGTRLTVT.